The 25 T cell receptor beta chains below were found in one sample sequenced in a study of OX40 agonist ivuxolimab in advanced cancers. Clones were read by immunoSEQ multiplex PCR, and TCRdb kept only the in-frame ones, dropping some. Of 45,000 to 65,000 clones listed, around 87% were seen once; the top ten hold approximately 1.8%. Sample: CD4+ or CD8+ T cells sorted from blood, taken in a trial of the OX40 agonist ivuxolimab. These receptors were collected from an adult with an advanced solid tumor such as melanoma, head and neck, liver or kidney cancer.

The rearrangement links TRBV5-1 to TRBJ2-3; D is uncertain. V lost 0 bases, J lost 0 bases, and 8 bases lay in between. CDR1 is SGHRS, CDR2 YFSETQ, per germline. The CDR3 contains 15 residues. CDR3 in DNA: TGCGCCAGCAGCTTGGCAGGCCGTAGCACAGATACGCAGTATTTT. It yields the protein CASSLAGRSTDTQYF.

This sequence joins TRBV19 and TRBJ2-1; no firm D call. Germline CDR1 reads LNHDA; CDR2 reads SQIVND (reference sequence). V lost 0 bases to trimming and J lost 4 bases, with 10 bases between them. This CDR3 contains 15 residues. CDR3 DNA: TGTGCCAGTAGTATAGAGAACCAAGGGTACAATGAGCAGTTCTTC. This translates into CASSIENQGYNEQFF.

The V gene is TRBV6-1, the J gene TRBJ2-1; D unresolved. The CDR3 covers 16 residues. Deletions cut 0 bases from V and 7 bases from J, with 16 bases between. Germline CDR1 MNHNS, CDR2 SASEGT. The CDR3 reads CASSEALGSRANEQFF. The CDR3 nucleotides read TGTGCCAGCAGTGAAGCGCTAGGGTCTCGAGCGAATGAGCAGTTCTTC.

The V call is TRBV7-2, the J call TRBJ1-2, with 12 bases aligning to TRBD1. The CDR3 extends over 15 amino acids. With V trimmed by 6 bases and J by 4 bases, 6 bases remained unmatched. Germline V CDR1 and CDR2: SGHTA, FQGNSA. The CDR3 DNA follows: TGTGCCAGCAGGCTGGGACAGGGGGCAAGCTATGGCTACACCTTC. It codes for CASRLGQGASYGYTF.

The chain carries TRBV4-3 and TRBJ2-7; D gene unclear. V was shortened by 0 bases and J by 5 bases, with 14 bases between the two germline ends. CDR1 LGHNA and CDR2 YSLEER come from the germline V gene. The CDR3 loop spans 15 amino acids. In nucleotides, the CDR3 is TGCGCCAGCAGCCAAGATCAAAACAGCTACAACGAGCAGTACTTC. Translation gives CASSQDQNSYNEQYF.

J is TRBJ1-1 and V is TRBV28; D unclear. Between the trimmed V and J ends, which lost 9 bases and 0 bases, there was a span of 17 bases. CDR3 size: 15 residues. Germline CDR1 reads MDHEN; CDR2 reads SYDVKM. The CDR3 sequence is CASYSPTGMNTEAFF. As DNA, the CDR3 is TGTGCCAGTTACTCACCAACCGGTATGAACACTGAAGCTTTCTTT.

V usage is TRBV18 and J usage is TRBJ2-5; D might be TRBD2 (6 bases). CDR3 length equals 17 residues. Trimming shortened V by 0 bases and J by 4 bases, and 18 bases separated the two germline ends. CDR1 KGHSH and CDR2 LQKENI come from the germline V gene. In DNA, the CDR3 is TGTGCCAGCTCACCACCCGGGACTCTGGCGAGCGTAGAGACCCAGTACTTC. Translation: CASSPPGTLASVETQYF.

The gene calls are TRBV5-8 and TRBJ1-5; D might be TRBD1 (6 bases). This CDR3 is 15 amino acids long. Germline assignment: CDR1 SGHTS and CDR2 YDEGEE. The ends were cut back, 7 bases at V and 1 base at J, with 15 bases in the middle. This CDR3 is CASGGGGGSNQPQHF. The CDR3 DNA is TGTGCCAGCGGCGGAGGGGGGGGCAGCAATCAGCCCCAGCATTTT. Full variable domain (remainder filled in from reference TRBV5-8 and TRBJ1-5): EAGVTQSPTHLIKTRGQQATLRCSPISGHTSVYWYQQALGLGLQFLLWYDEGEERNRGNFPPRFSGRQFPNYSSELNVNALELEDSALYLCASGGGGGSNQPQHFGDGTRLSIL.

The J gene is TRBJ2-2, the V gene TRBV5-1; D is possibly TRBD1 (6 bases). Germline V lookup: CDR1 SGHRS, CDR2 YFSETQ. This CDR3 contains 16 residues. V lost 1 base and J lost 1, with 11 bases in between. Written as DNA, the CDR3 is TGCGCCAGCAGCTTGTGGGCAGGGGTGAACACCGGGGAGCTGTTTTTT. This encodes CASSLWAGVNTGELFF.

The chain couples TRBV14 to TRBJ2-4; no clear D gene. This CDR3 has 17 amino acids. The V end lost 4 bases, the J end lost 1 base, and 17 bases lay between the germline ends. Germline V gene lookup returns CDR1 SGHDN and CDR2 FVKESK. CDR3: CASSPSDESSAKNIQYF. CDR3 nucleotide sequence: TGTGCCAGCAGCCCCAGTGATGAGTCCTCTGCCAAAAACATTCAGTACTTC.

The CDR3 region has the DNA TGTGCCAGCAGCCAATCTACTAGCGGTTACTCCTACGAGCAGTACTTC. Translated: CASSQSTSGYSYEQYF. The chain joins TRBV4-2 to TRBJ2-7; the match to TRBD2 covers 8 bases. V lost 2 bases to trimming and J lost 0 bases; unmatched junction nucleotides: 6. The germline CDR1 and CDR2 sequences are LGHNA and YNFKEQ. The CDR3 length is 16 residues.

This chain links TRBV28 with TRBJ2-3; 7 bases match TRBD1. V was clipped by 6 bases and J by 5 bases; unmatched bases: 11. The germline V gene has CDR1 MDHEN and CDR2 SYDVKM. CDR3 size: 15 residues. Here the CDR3 reads CASSLRQGHRDTQYF. The CDR3 nucleotides are TGTGCCAGCAGCCTTAGACAGGGACACCGAGATACGCAGTATTTT.

The rearrangement links TRBV27 to TRBJ1-1; D not resolved. The germline gives CDR1 MNHEY, CDR2 SMNVEV (reference sequence). V was shortened by 6 bases and J by 1 base, with 9 bases between the two germline ends. The CDR3 runs to 13 residues. The CDR3 DNA is TGTGCCAGCAGCCCGGTAGGGAACACTGAAGCTTTCTTT. Its translation: CASSPVGNTEAFF.

This clone occurred once. The V and J genes are TRBV29-1 and TRBJ2-7; 10 positions agree with TRBD2. The J segment lost 0 bases and the V segment lost 6 bases, leaving 5 bases of the junction unmatched. The germline CDR1 and CDR2 sequences are SQVTM and ANQGSEA. The CDR3 is 14 residues long. This CDR3 is CSVATSGASYEQYV. The CDR3 DNA sequence: TGCAGCGTGGCTACTAGCGGGGCCTCCTACGAGCAGTACGTC.

J is TRBJ2-2 and V is TRBV23-1; 9 nucleotides agree with TRBD1. TRBV23-1 is identified as an open reading frame with a role that is uncertain. The CDR3 consists of 17 residues. V shed 0 bases and J 3 bases; nucleotides not matched to a gene: 5. CDR3 sequence (DNA): TGCGCCAGCAGTCAATCGGGGACAGGGACGGACACCGGGGAGCTGTTTTTT. As protein: CASSQSGTGTDTGELFF.

Only a few counts were recorded for this clone. The CDR3 loop reads CATSSLDREDQPQHF. The CDR3 DNA reads TGTGCCACCAGCAGTCTGGACAGGGAGGACCAGCCCCAGCATTTT. V is TRBV15 and J is TRBJ1-5; 8 nucleotides align to TRBD1. The trim removed 3 bases at V and 7 bases at J, leaving 8 bases unmatched. This CDR3 has 15 residues. The germline CDR1 and CDR2 sequences are LNHNV and YYDKDF (reference sequence).

The chain is built from TRBV19 and TRBJ1-4; 8 bases map to TRBD1. CDR3 length: 17 residues. CDR1 is LNHDA and CDR2 is SQIVND in the germline V gene (reference sequence). Trimming removed 5 bases from V and 0 bases from J; junction bases left unmatched: 8. CDR3 amino acids: CASSPGQGVSTNEKLFF. In DNA, the CDR3 is TGTGCCAGTAGTCCCGGACAGGGAGTCTCAACTAATGAAAAACTGTTTTTT.

This clone appeared once. The V call is TRBV19, the J call TRBJ2-2; D is unresolved. Germline lookup yields CDR1 LNHDA and CDR2 SQIVND (reference sequence). The V end lost 6 bases, the J end lost 5 bases, and 10 bases lay between the germline ends. This CDR3 has 13 amino acids. This chain's CDR3 is CASRAGGTGELFF. In nucleotides, the CDR3 is TGTGCCAGTAGGGCCGGTGGAACCGGGGAGCTGTTTTTT.

The chain joins TRBV7-6 to TRBJ1-4; D might be TRBD1 (5 bases). CDR1 SGHVS and CDR2 FNYEAQ come from the germline V gene. Trimming stripped 5 bases from V and 5 bases from J, with 15 bases between. This CDR3 spans 15 amino acids. CDR3 loop: CASSTTGLANEKLFF. The CDR3 coding sequence is TGTGCCAGCAGCACAACGGGACTCGCAAATGAAAAACTGTTTTTT.

This chain uses TRBV21-1 with TRBJ1-5; whether TRBD1, the table's D call, matches the DNA was not checked. TRBV21-1 is a listed pseudogene. CDR3 length: 14 amino acids. CDR3: CASKSTGGRQPQHF. The CDR3, as DNA: TGTGCCAGCAAGTCGACAGGGGGCCGCCAGCCCCAGCATTTT.

The rearrangement joins TRBV5-4 to TRBJ1-5; the match to TRBD1 covers 9 bases. This CDR3 comprises 16 residues. V gave up 3 bases and J gave up 3 bases; unmatched junction bases: 7. CDR1 and CDR2 (germline): SGHNT, YYREEE (reference sequence). CDR3 DNA: TGTGCCAGCAGCTCGGGGGGACAGGGCCCCAATCAGCCCCAGCATTTT. It specifies CASSSGGQGPNQPQHF.

This clone came up once. The V call is TRBV5-5, the J call TRBJ2-2; 7 nucleotides align to TRBD1. Germline V gives CDR1 SGHKS, CDR2 YYEKEE (reference sequence). This CDR3 has 14 amino acids. V lost 5 bases and J lost 4; bases outside the gene matches: 5. The DNA of the CDR3 is TGTGCCAGCAGTTATCAGGGGGTCACCGGGGAGCTGTTTTTT. It translates to CASSYQGVTGELFF.

V and J are TRBV19 and TRBJ1-1, with 10 bases that match TRBD1. The CDR3 consists of 16 residues. Per germline, CDR1 LNHDA and CDR2 SQIVND (reference sequence). The V and J ends lost 4 bases and 0 bases, in that order; junction bases with no gene match: 5. As DNA, the CDR3 is TGTGCCAGTAGTAAGGGACAGGGGAGGGTGAACACTGAAGCTTTCTTT. Translating it yields CASSKGQGRVNTEAFF.

The gene calls are TRBV27 and TRBJ2-5, with 11 bases lining up with TRBD2. This CDR3 is 15 amino acids long. Losses at the gene ends were 4 bases for V and 3 bases for J; bases not matched to a gene: 4. The V gene's germline CDR1 is MNHEY and CDR2 SMNVEV (reference sequence). The CDR3 protein is CASSSMGLAEETQYF. The DNA for the CDR3 is TGTGCCAGCAGTTCAATGGGACTAGCGGAAGAGACCCAGTACTTC.

The CDR3 loop is CASSLHRGHGQPQHF. The CDR3 nucleotides are TGTGCCAGCAGCCTCCACAGGGGTCATGGTCAGCCCCAGCATTTT. V is TRBV7-9 and J is TRBJ1-5, with 7 nucleotides matching TRBD1. Germline CDR1 and CDR2: SEHNR and FQNEAQ (reference sequence). The CDR3 has 15 amino acids. Trimming cost V 5 bases and J 6 bases; bases outside gene matches: 10.